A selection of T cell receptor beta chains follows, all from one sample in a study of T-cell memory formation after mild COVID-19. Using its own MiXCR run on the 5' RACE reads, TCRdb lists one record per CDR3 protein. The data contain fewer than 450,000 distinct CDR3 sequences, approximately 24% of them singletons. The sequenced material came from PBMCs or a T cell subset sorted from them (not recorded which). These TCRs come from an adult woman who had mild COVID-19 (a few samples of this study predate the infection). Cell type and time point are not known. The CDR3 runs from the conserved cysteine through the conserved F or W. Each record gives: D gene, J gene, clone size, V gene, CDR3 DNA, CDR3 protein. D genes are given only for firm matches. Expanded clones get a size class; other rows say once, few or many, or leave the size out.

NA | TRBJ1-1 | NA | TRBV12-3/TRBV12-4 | TGTGCCAGCACTCTCCGGGGGATTGGTAACACTGAAGCTTTCTTT | CASTLRGIGNTEAFF
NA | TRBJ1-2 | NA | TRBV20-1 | TGCAGTGCTAGTGCTGGCTACACCTTC | CSASAGYTF
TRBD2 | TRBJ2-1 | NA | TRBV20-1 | TGCAGTGCTAGAGAACGACTAGCGGGAAACTACAATGAGCAGTTCTTC | CSARERLAGNYNEQFF
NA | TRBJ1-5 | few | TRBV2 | TGTGCCAGCCTTGAAGGGTCCAATCAGCCCCAGCATTTT | CASLEGSNQPQHF
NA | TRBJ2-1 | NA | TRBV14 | TGTGCCAGCAGCCAAGAGTGGGGGGCCGATGAGCAGTTCTTC | CASSQEWGADEQFF
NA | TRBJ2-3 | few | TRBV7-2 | TGTGCCAGCAGCCCCCAGGGGGGGCCACCGTATTTT | CASSPQGGPPYF
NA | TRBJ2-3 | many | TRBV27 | TGTGCCAGCAGTTTACGAAACCTACCAGCTTCCACAGATACGCAGTATTTT | CASSLRNLPASTDTQYF
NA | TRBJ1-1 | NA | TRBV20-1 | TGCAGTGCTAGTGCCGGGACACTGGTGAACACTGAAGCTTTCTTT | CSASAGTLVNTEAFF
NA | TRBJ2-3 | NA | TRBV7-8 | TGTGCCAGCAGCTTATCCATCTGGCTAGCGCGATACGATGATACGCAGTATTTT | CASSLSIWLARYDDTQYF
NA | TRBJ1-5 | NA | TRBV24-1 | TGTGCCACCAGTGCCAGAAATCAGCCCCAGCATTTT | CATSARNQPQHF
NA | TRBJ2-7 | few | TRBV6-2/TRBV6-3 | TGTGCCAGCAGTTACCAACGCCACTACGAGCAGTACTTC | CASSYQRHYEQYF
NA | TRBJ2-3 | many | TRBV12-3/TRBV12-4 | TGTGCCAGCAGTCAGACTAGATCCAAAGATACGCAGTATTTT | CASSQTRSKDTQYF
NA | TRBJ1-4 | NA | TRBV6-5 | TGTGCCAGCAGTTATGCCCCAGGCGCAACTAATGAAAAACTGTTTTTT | CASSYAPGATNEKLFF
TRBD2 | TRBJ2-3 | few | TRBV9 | TGTGCCAGCAGCGTAGCTTCAGGGAGGGAATCAGATACGCAGTATTTT | CASSVASGRESDTQYF
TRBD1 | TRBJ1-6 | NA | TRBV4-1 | TGCGCCAGCAGCCAAGAGCACAGGGGCAATTCACCCCTCCACTTT | CASSQEHRGNSPLHF
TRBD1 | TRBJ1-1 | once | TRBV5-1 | TGCGCCAGCAGCGCGCAGGGGGCCTCGAACACTGAAGCTTTCTTT | CASSAQGASNTEAFF
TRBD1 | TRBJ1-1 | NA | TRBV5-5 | TGTGCCAGCAGCTTGGGGACAGGGGCGTCCACTGAAGCTTTCTTT | CASSLGTGASTEAFF
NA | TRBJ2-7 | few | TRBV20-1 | TGCAGTGCTAGCCAGCGGCCTAGCTCTAGCTCCTACGAGCAGTACTTC | CSASQRPSSSSYEQYF
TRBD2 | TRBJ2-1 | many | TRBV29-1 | TGCAGCGTGGGACTAGGGGTCCATGAGCAGTTCTTC | CSVGLGVHEQFF
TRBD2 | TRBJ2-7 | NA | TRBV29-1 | TGCAGCGTTGTATCGTATTTGACTAGCGGCACCTACGAGCAGTACTTC | CSVVSYLTSGTYEQYF
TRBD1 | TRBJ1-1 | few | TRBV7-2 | TGTGCCAGCAGCTACAGGGGAAGTAGAGGAACTGAAGCTTTCTTT | CASSYRGSRGTEAFF
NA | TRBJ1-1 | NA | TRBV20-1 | TGCAGTGCTAGAGTTCCAGGGGCAAACACTGAAGCTTTCTTT | CSARVPGANTEAFF
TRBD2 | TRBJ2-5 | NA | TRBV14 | TGTGCCAGCAGCCAAGGCCGGCGGAAGGCTAGCGGGAGGGTTCTCCAAGAGACCCAGTACTTC | CASSQGRRKASGRVLQETQYF
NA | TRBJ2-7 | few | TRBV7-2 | TGTGCCAGCAGCATCGGGTCCTACGAGCAGTACTTC | CASSIGSYEQYF
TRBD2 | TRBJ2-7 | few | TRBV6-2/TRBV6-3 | TGTGCCAGCAGTGCTAGCGGGTACGAGCAGTACTTC | CASSASGYEQYF
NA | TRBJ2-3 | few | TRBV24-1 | TGTGCCACCAGTGATTATGGGGATACGCAGTATTTT | CATSDYGDTQYF
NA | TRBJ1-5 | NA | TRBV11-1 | TGTGCCAGCAGCCAGACTCCCATTGAGCCCCAGCATTTT | CASSQTPIEPQHF
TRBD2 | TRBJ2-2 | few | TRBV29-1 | TGCAGCGTTGTTTCTAGCGGAACGAACACCGGGGAGCTGTTTTTT | CSVVSSGTNTGELFF
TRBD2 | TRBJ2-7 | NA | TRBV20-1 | TGCAGTGCTAGAGAACTAGCGGGGAACACCTACGAGCAGTACTTC | CSARELAGNTYEQYF
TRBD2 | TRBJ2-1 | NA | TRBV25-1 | TGTGCCAGCAGGCTAGCGGGGGTCGACTACAATGAGCAGTTCTTC | CASRLAGVDYNEQFF
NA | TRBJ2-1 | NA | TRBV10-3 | TGTGCCATCAGTGAAGGAGACCCTGAGCAGTTCTTC | CAISEGDPEQFF
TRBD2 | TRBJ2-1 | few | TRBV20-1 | TGCAGTGCTGACCGCGGACTAGCGGGAGGAGGGGGAGTAGGTAATGAGCAGTTCTTC | CSADRGLAGGGGVGNEQFF
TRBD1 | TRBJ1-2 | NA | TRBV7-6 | TGTGCCAGCAGCTCAGGGGGCGGCTATGGCTACACCTTC | CASSSGGGYGYTF
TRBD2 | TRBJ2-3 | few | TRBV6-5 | TGTGCCAGCAGTTTTGAGCGGGGAAGCACAGATACGCAGTATTTT | CASSFERGSTDTQYF
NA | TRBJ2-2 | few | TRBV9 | TGTGCCAGCAGCGTAGATTCGGGGATGAACACCGGGGAGCTGTTTTTT | CASSVDSGMNTGELFF
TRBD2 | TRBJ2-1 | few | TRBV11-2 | TGTGCCAGCAGCTTTGGACTAGCGGGAACCGATGAGCAGTTCTTC | CASSFGLAGTDEQFF
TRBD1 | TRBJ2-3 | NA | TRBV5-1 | TGCGCCAGCCGACGGGCGACAGGGAGCACAGATACGCAGTATTTT | CASRRATGSTDTQYF
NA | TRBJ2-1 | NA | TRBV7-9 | TGTGCCAGCAGGTTAGCGGCCTACAATGAGCAGTTCTTC | CASRLAAYNEQFF
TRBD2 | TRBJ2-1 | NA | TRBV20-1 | TGCAGTGCTAGAGGTGGGACTAGGAGGGAGCAGTTCTTC | CSARGGTRREQFF
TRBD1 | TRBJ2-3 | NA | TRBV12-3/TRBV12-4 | TGTGCCAGCAGTCCAGGGGGATCGGACACAGATACGCAGTATTTT | CASSPGGSDTDTQYF
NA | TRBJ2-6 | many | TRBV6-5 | TGTGCCAGCAGTTACTCATTGGGGGCAGGGGCCAACGTCCTGACTTTC | CASSYSLGAGANVLTF
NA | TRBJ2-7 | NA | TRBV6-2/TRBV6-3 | TGTGCCAGCAGCGTCTTGGGGGGTGTGTACGAGCAGTACTTC | CASSVLGGVYEQYF
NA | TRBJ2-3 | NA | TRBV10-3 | TGTGCCATCAGCGGGGGAGGAGGAGATACGCAGTATTTT | CAISGGGGDTQYF
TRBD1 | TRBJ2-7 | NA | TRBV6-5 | TGTGCCAGCAGTTACGGGACAGATTCCTACGAGCAGTACTTC | CASSYGTDSYEQYF
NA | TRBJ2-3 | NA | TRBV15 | TGTGCCACCAGCAGGGGACCCCCTGGGGCAGATACGCAGTATTTT | CATSRGPPGADTQYF
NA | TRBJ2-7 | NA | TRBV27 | TGTGCCAGCAGTTTATCGATCAGCCCATCCGAGCAGTACTTC | CASSLSISPSEQYF
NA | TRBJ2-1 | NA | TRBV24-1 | TGTGCCACCAGTGGCCTAGGGGGGGGGCAGGGGTCATACAATGAGCAGTTCTTC | CATSGLGGGQGSYNEQFF
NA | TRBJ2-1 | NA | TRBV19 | TGTGCCAGTAGTATAACGGCAGGGAAGGATGAGCAGTTCTTC | CASSITAGKDEQFF
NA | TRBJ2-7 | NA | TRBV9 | TGTGCCAGCGTCCACGACGAGCAGTACTTC | CASVHDEQYF
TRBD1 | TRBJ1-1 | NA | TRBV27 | TGTGCCAGCAGTGACTCAGGCAGGGGGCTCCGTATTGACACTGAAGCTTTCTTT | CASSDSGRGLRIDTEAFF
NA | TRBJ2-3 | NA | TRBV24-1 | TGTGCCACCAGTGAAACCGGGACACTCACAGATACGCAGTATTTT | CATSETGTLTDTQYF